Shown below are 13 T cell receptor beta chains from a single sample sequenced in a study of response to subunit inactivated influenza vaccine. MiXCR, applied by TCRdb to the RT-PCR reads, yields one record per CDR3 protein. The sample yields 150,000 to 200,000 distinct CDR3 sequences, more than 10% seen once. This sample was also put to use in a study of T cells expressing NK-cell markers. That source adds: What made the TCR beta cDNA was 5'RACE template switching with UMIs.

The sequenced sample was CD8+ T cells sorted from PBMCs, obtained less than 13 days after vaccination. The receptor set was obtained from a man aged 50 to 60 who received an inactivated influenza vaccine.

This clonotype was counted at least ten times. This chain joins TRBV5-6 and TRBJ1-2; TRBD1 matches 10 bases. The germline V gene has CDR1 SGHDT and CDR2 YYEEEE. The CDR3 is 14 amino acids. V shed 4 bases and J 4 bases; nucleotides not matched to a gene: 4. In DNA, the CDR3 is TGTGCCAGCAGCGAGGGACAGGGGATCTATGGCTACACCTTC. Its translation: CASSEGQGIYGYTF.

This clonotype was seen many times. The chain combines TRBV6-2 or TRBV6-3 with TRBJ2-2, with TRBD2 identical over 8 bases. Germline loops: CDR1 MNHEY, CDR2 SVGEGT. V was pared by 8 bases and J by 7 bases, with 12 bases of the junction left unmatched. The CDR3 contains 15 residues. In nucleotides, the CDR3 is TGTGCCAGCCGCGTCGAGCGGGAGTATGTCGGGGAGCTGTTTTTT. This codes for CASRVEREYVGELFF.

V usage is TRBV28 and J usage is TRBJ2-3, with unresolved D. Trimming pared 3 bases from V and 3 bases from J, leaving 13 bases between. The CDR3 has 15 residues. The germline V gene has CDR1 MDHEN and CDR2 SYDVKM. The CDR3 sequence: CASSLGYLRTDTQYF. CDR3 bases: TGTGCCAGCAGTTTGGGCTACTTACGGACAGATACGCAGTATTTT.

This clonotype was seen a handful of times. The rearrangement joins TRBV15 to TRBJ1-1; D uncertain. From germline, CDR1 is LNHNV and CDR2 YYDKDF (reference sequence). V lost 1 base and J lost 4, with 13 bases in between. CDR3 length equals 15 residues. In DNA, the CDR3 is TGTGCCACCAGCAGAGGTATGAAGTGGGGCACTGAAGCTTTCTTT. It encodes CATSRGMKWGTEAFF. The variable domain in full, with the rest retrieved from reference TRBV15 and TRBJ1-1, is DAMVIQNPRYQVTQFGKPVTLSCSQTLNHNVMYWYQQKSSQAPKLLFHYYDKDFNNEADTPDNFQSRRPNTSFCFLDIRSPGLGDTAMYLCATSRGMKWGTEAFFGQGTRLTVV.

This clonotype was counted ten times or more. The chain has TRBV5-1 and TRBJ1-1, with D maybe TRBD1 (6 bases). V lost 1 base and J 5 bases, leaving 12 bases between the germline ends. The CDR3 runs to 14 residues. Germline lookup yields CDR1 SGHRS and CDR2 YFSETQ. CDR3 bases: TGCGCCAGCAGCTTGTGGGGGGCTGGGACTGAAGCTTTCTTT. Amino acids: CASSLWGAGTEAFF. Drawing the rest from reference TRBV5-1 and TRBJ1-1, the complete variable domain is KAGVTQTPRYLIKTRGQQVTLSCSPISGHRSVSWYQQTPGQGLQFLFEYFSETQRNKGNFPGRFSGRQFSNSRSEMNVSTLELGDSALYLCASSLWGAGTEAFFGQGTRLTVV.

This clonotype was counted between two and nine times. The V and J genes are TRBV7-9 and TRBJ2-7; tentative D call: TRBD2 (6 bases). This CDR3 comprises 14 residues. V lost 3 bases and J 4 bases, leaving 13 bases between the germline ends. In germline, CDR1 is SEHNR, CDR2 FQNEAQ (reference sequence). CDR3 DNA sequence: TGTGCCAGCAGCTTGAGGGGAGGAGTGTACGAGCAGTACTTC. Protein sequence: CASSLRGGVYEQYF.

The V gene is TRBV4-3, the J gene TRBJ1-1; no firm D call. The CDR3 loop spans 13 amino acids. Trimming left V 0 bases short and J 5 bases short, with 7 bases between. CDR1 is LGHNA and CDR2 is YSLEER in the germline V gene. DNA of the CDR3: TGCGCCAGCAGCCAAGAGGAGGGTACTGAAGCTTTCTTT. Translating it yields CASSQEEGTEAFF.

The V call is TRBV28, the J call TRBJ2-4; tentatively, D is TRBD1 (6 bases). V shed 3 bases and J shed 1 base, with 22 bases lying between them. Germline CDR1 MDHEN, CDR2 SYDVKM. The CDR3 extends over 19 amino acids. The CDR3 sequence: CASSFRFRTGLTAKNIQYF. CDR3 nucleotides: TGTGCCAGCAGTTTTAGGTTCAGAACAGGGCTCACTGCCAAAAACATTCAGTACTTC.

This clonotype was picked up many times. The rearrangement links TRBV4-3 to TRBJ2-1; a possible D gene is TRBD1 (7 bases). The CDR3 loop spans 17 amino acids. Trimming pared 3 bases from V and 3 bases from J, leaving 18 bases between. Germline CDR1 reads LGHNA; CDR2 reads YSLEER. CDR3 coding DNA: TGCGCCAGCAGCCAGGACTGGACAGGAGGGTACTACAATGAGCAGTTCTTC. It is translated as CASSQDWTGGYYNEQFF.

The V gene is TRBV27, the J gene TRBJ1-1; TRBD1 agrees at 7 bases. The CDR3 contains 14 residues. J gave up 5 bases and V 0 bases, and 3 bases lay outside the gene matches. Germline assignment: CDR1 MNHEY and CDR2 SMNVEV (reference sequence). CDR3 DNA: TGTGCCAGCAGTTTATCAGGGGGCAGAACTGAAGCTTTCTTT. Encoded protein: CASSLSGGRTEAFF.

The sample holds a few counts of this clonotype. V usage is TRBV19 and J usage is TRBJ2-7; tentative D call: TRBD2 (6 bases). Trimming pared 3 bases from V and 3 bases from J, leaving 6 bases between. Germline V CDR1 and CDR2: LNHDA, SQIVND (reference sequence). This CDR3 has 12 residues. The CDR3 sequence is CASSMGGYEQYF. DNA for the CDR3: TGTGCCAGTAGTATGGGGGGCTACGAGCAGTACTTC.

The CDR3 bases are TGTGCCAGCTCACCGGACAATCCTGAAGCTTTCTTT. It encodes CASSPDNPEAFF. V usage is TRBV18 and J usage is TRBJ1-1; a possible D gene is TRBD1 (5 bases). The CDR3 is made up of 12 amino acids. Looked up from germline, CDR1 is KGHSH and CDR2 is LQKENI. Trimming stripped 3 bases from V and 6 bases from J, with 8 bases between.

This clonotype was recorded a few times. DNA for the CDR3: TGTGCCACCGGGGGGCATGAGCAGTTCTTC. As protein: CATGGHEQFF. The chain couples TRBV24-1 to TRBJ2-1; D tentatively reads TRBD1 or TRBD2 (6 bases each). The CDR3 runs 10 residues. Trimming removed 9 bases from V and 8 bases from J, with 7 bases in between. Germline-derived CDR1 and CDR2 are KGHDR and SFDVKD.